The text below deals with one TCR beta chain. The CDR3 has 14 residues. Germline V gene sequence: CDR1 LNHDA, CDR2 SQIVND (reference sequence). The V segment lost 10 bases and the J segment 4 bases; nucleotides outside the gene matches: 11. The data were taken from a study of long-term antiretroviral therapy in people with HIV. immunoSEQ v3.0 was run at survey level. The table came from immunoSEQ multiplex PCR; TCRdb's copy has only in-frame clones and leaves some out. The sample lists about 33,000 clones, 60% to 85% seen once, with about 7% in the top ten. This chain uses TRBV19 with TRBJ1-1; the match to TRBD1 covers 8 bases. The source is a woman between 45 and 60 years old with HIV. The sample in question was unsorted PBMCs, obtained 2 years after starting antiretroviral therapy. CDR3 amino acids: CATGQGVGLTEAFF. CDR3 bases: TGTGCCACAGGACAGGGTGTTGGTCTCACTGAAGCTTTCTTT.